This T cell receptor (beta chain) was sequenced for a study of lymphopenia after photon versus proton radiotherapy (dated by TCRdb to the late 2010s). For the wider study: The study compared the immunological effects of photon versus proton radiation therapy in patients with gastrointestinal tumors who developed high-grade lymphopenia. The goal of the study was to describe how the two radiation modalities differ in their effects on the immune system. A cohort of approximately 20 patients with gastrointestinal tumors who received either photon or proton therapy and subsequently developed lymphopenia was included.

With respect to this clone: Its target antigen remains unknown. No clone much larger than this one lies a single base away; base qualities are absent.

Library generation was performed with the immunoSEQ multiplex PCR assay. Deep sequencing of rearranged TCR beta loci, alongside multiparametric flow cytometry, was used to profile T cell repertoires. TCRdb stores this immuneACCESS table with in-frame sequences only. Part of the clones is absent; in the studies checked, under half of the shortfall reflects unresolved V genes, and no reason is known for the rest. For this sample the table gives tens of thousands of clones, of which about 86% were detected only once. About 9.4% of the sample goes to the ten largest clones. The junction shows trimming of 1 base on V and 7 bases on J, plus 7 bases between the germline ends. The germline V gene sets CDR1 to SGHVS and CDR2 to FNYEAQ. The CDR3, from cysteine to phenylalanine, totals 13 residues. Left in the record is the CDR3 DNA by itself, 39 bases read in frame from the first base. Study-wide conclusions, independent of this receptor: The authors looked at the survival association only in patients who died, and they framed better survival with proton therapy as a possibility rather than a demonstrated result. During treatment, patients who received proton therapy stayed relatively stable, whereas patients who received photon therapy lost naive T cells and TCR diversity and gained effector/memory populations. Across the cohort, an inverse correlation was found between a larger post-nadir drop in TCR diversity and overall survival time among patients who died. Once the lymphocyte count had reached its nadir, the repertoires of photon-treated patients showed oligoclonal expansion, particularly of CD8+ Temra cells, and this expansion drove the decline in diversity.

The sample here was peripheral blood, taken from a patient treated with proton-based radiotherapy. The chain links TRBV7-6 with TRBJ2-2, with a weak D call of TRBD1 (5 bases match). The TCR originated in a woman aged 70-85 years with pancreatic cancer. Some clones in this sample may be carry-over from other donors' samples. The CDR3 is CASSLGQSGELFF. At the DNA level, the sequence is TGTGCCAGCAGCTTAGGACAGAGCGGGGAGCTGTTTTTT.